This T cell receptor beta chain appears in the sequencing data of a study of technical replicates of blood from several donors. The table came from immunoSEQ multiplex PCR; TCRdb's copy has only in-frame clones and leaves some out. The sample carries more than 65,000 clones, about 97% recorded once. CDR1 is MGHRA and CDR2 is YSYEKL in the germline V gene. The CDR3 is 14 amino acids. Deletions cut 0 bases from V and 6 bases from J, with 8 bases between. The source of this sequence is a human donor in good health. V is TRBV4-1 and J is TRBJ2-2; no definite D call. The sequencing input was T cells isolated from PBMCs. CDR3 sequence reads: CASSQEPQPGELFF. The CDR3 coding sequence is TGCGCCAGCAGCCAAGAACCACAGCCCGGGGAGCTGTTTTTT.